This T cell receptor beta chain came from a study of blood T cell repertoires in COVID-19. Authors' processing steps: Reference gene primer amplification gave nucleated cell count estimates. Produced via immunoSEQ multiplex PCR; TCRdb's table is partial and in-frame only. V, J and clone size are those of that table, while D and trimming were read from the DNA. The sample shows tens of thousands of clones, roughly four fifths of them seen only once. Germline assignment: CDR1 LNHDA and CDR2 SQIVND (reference sequence). V was cut by 5 bases and J by 7 bases, with 12 bases left in between. The CDR3 runs 13 residues.

The source of this sequence is a man aged 70 or older with acute or convalescent COVID-19. The chain joins TRBV19 to TRBJ1-5, with D hard to call. Sequencing was carried out using peripheral blood. The chain's CDR3 is CASSGGFRQPQHF. The DNA for the CDR3 is TGTGCCAGTAGTGGCGGGTTTAGGCAGCCCCAGCATTTT.